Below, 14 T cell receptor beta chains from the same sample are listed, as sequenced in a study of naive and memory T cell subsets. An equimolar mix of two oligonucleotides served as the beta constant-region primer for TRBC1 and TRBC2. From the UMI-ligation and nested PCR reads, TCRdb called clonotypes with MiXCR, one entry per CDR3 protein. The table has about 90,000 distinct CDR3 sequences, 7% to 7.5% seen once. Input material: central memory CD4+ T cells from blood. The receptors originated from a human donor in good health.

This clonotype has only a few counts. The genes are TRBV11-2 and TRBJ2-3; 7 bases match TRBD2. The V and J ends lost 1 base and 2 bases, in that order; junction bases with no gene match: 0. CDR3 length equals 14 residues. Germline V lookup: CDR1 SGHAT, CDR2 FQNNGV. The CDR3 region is CASSLGDYTDTQYF. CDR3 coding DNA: TGTGCCAGCAGCTTAGGGGACTACACAGATACGCAGTATTTT.

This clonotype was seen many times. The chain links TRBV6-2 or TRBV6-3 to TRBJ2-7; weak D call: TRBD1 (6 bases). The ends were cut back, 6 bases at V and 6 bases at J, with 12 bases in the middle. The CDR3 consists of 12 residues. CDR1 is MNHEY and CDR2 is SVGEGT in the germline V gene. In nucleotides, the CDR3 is TGTGCCAGCAGCTGGACAGTAGCCGAGCAGTACTTC. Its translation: CASSWTVAEQYF.

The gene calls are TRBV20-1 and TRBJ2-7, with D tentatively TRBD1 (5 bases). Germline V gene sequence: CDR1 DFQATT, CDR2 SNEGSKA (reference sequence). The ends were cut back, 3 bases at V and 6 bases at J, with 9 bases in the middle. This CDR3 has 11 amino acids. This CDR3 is CSARDNFEQYF. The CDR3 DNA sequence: TGCAGTGCTAGGGACAATTTCGAGCAGTACTTC.

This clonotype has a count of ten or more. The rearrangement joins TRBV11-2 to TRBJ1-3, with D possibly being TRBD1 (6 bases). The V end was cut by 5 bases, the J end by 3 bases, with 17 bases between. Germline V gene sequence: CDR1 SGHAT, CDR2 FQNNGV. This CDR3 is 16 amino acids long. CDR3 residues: CASSPQTGYGGNTIYF. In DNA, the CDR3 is TGTGCCAGCAGCCCCCAAACAGGGTACGGTGGAAACACCATATATTTT.

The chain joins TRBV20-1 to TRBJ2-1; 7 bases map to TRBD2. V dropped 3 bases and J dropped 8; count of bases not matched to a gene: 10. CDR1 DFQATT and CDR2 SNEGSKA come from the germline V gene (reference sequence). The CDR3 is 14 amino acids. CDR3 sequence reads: CSASPTGTIDEQFF. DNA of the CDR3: TGCAGTGCTAGCCCGACCGGGACTATCGATGAGCAGTTCTTC.

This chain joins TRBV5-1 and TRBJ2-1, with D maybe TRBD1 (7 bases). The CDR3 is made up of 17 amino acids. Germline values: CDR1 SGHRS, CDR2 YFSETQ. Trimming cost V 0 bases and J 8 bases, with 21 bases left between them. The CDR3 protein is CASSLGQGGSLLDEQFF. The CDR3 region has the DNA TGCGCCAGCAGCTTGGGTCAGGGGGGATCGCTTTTGGATGAGCAGTTCTTC.

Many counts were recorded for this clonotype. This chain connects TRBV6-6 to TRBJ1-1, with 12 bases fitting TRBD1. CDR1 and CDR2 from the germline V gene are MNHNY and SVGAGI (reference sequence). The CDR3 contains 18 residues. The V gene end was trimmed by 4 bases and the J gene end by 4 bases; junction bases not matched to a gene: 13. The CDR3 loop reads CASSSSRGTGGKGTEAFF. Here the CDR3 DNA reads TGTGCCAGCAGTTCCTCGAGAGGGACAGGGGGCAAGGGCACTGAAGCTTTCTTT.

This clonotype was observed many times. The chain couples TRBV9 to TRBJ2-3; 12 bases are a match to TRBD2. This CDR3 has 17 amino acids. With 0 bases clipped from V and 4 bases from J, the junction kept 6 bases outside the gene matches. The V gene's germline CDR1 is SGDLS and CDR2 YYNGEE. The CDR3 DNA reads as TGTGCCAGCAGCGTAGCTAGCGGGGGGGCCAGGGCAGATACGCAGTATTTT. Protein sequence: CASSVASGGARADTQYF.

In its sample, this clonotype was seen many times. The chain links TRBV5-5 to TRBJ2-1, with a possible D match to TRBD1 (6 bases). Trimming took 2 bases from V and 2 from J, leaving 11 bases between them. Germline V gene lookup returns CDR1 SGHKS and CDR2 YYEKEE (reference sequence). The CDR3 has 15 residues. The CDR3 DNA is TGTGCCAGCAGCTTCCGGGACAATGCCTACAATGAGCAGTTCTTC. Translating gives CASSFRDNAYNEQFF.

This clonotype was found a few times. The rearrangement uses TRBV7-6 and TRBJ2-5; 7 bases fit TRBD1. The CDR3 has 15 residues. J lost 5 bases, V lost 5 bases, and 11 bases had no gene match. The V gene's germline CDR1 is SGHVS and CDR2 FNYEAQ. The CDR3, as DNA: TGTGCCAGCAGCCCCCGGGACAGACGCTCCGAGACCCAGTACTTC. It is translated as CASSPRDRRSETQYF.

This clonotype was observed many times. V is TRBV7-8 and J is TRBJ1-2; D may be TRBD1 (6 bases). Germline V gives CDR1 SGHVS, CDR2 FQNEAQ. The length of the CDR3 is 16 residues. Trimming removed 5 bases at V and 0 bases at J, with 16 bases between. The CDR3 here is CASSPTLRGANYGYTF. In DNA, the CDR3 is TGTGCCAGCAGCCCCACCCTCAGGGGAGCTAACTATGGCTACACCTTC.

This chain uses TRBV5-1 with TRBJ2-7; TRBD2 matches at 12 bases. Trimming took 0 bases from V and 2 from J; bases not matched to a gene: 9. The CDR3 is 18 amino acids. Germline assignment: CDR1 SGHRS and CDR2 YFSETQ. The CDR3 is CASSLAQKTSGGPYEQYF. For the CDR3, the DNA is TGCGCCAGCAGCTTGGCCCAAAAGACTAGCGGGGGCCCCTACGAGCAGTACTTC.

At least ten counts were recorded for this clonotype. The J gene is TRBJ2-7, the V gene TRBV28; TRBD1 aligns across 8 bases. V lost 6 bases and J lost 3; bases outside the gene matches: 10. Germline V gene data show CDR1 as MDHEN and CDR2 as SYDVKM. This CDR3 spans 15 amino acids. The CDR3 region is CASRTGAGHIYEQYF. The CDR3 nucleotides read TGTGCCAGCAGGACAGGGGCAGGGCATATCTACGAGCAGTACTTC.

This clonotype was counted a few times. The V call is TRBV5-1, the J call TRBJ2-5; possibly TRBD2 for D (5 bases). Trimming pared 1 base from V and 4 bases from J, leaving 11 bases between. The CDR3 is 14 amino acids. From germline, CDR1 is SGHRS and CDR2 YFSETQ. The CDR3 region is CASSLTSPLETQYF. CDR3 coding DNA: TGCGCCAGCAGCTTGACTAGTCCCCTAGAGACCCAGTACTTC.